The rows below give T cell receptor beta chains drawn from one sample of a study of cytotoxic CD8 clonotypes in ibrutinib-treated CLL. Clones were sequenced by immunoSEQ multiplex PCR, and TCRdb holds only the in-frame ones, with some missing. The profile shows around 140,000 clones, around 82% of them singletons. This specimen consisted of PBMCs, obtained after 36 months of ibrutinib treatment. The receptors stem from a human donor with chronic lymphocytic leukemia. Each CDR3 is given without its conserved first and last residue. Clone size is not always given. Where it is, it says once, few, many or a class for expanded clones.

>TRBJ2-1|TRBV6-1|-
ASRTSGAHGEQF
>TRBJ1-1|TRBV27|-
ASSPLDFLNTEAF
>TRBJ1-1|TRBV28|-
ASSFPGGSRNTEAF
>TRBJ2-3|TRBV5-4|-
ASSEGLPGNTDTQY
>TRBJ2-7|TRBV5-8|-
ASSFSGADYEQY
>TRBJ1-5|TRBV11-2|-
ASSGQTYQPQH
>TRBJ1-5|TRBV4-1|-
ASSQDRVNNQPQH
>TRBJ1-5|TRBV5-1|-
ASSLAVNQPQH
>TRBJ2-7|TRBV5-8|-
ASSMGLAGPILGY
>TRBJ1-1|TRBV27|-
ASSSNLGVTEAF
>TRBJ2-7|TRBV19|-
ASSPWGSGGIYEQY
>TRBJ2-1|TRBV7-3|-
ASSPGGLQF
>TRBJ2-5|TRBV27|-
ASSLSGRNQETQY
>TRBJ2-7|TRBV6-6|-
ASSNRLASYEQY
>TRBJ2-1|TRBV29-1|-
SVGGLAGPSEQF
>TRBJ1-2|TRBV25-1|-
ASSEYRDKLFPNYGYT
>TRBJ2-7|TRBV4-1|few
ASSHGREGEGEQY
>TRBJ1-2|TRBV6-1|-
ASSVGTGDYGYT
>TRBJ1-1|TRBV4-1|-
ASSPKLRGQGTTEAF
>TRBJ1-1|TRBV6-5|few
ASSLPGHMGEAF
>TRBJ1-1|TRBV30|-
AWSLRGGFGTEAF
>TRBJ2-3|TRBV5-1|-
ASSLLGGGTDTQY
>TRBJ2-1|TRBV7-6|-
ASSLATQAGEQF
>TRBJ2-7|TRBV25-1|few
ASSLGQNYEQY
>TRBJ2-1|TRBV5-1|once
ASSLVLAEDNEQF
>TRBJ1-6|TRBV30|-
AWSWGIYRNSPLH
>TRBJ1-5|TRBV6-6|-
ASSYLQGRSNQPQH
>TRBJ1-4|TRBV27|-
ASSSSWDATNEKLF
>TRBJ2-1|TRBV11-2|-
ASSLEVSRYNEQF
>TRBJ1-1|TRBV6-5|-
ASRQTGVNTEAF
>TRBJ2-5|TRBV5-1|-
ASSLGGRGTETQY
>TRBJ1-1|TRBV7-9|-
ASSAETDTLGRMNTEAF
>TRBJ2-3|TRBV29-1|-
SVAQGHILTDTQY
>TRBJ1-5|TRBV6-1|-
ASSEDRSYSNQPQH
>TRBJ2-7|TRBV28|once
ASRPNPANSYEQY
>TRBJ2-7|TRBV6-1|-
ASIGWGSSYEQY
>TRBJ1-1|TRBV7-3|once
ASSLNPRGSEAF
>TRBJ1-5|TRBV10-3|few
AISGIEGQPQH
>TRBJ1-1|TRBV10-3|-
AISESARDPEAF
>TRBJ1-2|TRBV18|-
ASSQQGDYGYT
>TRBJ2-3|TRBV10-3|-
AISDWRGGQPDTQY
>TRBJ1-6|TRBV30|-
AWSDPGQGFSNSPLH
>TRBJ2-2|TRBV7-9|-
ASSLNTGELF
>TRBJ1-2|TRBV14|-
ASSQAGQAGGYT
>TRBJ2-7|TRBV13|-
ASSLGTEQY
>TRBJ1-1|TRBV9|-
ASSVETNTEAF
>TRBJ2-5|TRBV28|-
ASKLVGRGETQY
>TRBJ1-5|TRBV30|few
AWNKNNQPQH
>TRBJ2-4|TRBV7-9|-
ASSSVIAKNIQY
>TRBJ2-3|TRBV10-3|-
AIRGPLAGGPIKYTQY
>TRBJ2-1|TRBV4-1|-
ASSPEAPSSYNEQF